One sample yielded the 4 T cell receptor beta chains listed below, sequenced in a study of OX40 agonist ivuxolimab in advanced cancers. Libraries were prepared by immunoSEQ multiplex PCR; TCRdb keeps only in-frame clonotypes and omits some of them. The profile shows about 86,000 clones, roughly nine tenths of them singletons. Material: CD4+ or CD8+ T cells sorted from blood, obtained in a trial of the OX40 agonist ivuxolimab. The receptors come from an adult with an advanced solid tumor such as melanoma, head and neck, liver or kidney cancer.

The chain recombines TRBV6-1 with TRBJ2-1; 8 bases align to TRBD1. Looked up from germline, CDR1 is MNHNS and CDR2 is SASEGT. Trimming at V came to 6 bases and at J to 7 bases, leaving 11 bases not matched to a gene. The CDR3 runs 15 residues. The CDR3 sequence: CASSALSRGPNEQFF. DNA of the CDR3: TGTGCCAGCAGCGCTCTAAGCAGGGGGCCGAATGAGCAGTTCTTC.

V and J are TRBV30 and TRBJ1-4; D not certain. Per germline, CDR1 GTSNPN and CDR2 SVGIG (reference sequence). V lost 0 bases and J lost 7, with 9 bases in between. CDR3 length equals 13 residues. CDR3 protein: CAWSVLDVEKLFF. The DNA of the CDR3 is TGTGCCTGGAGTGTTTTAGACGTTGAAAAACTGTTTTTT.

V and J are TRBV4-1 and TRBJ1-4, with D unresolved. Looked up from germline, CDR1 is MGHRA and CDR2 is YSYEKL. The CDR3 loop spans 17 amino acids. Trimming removed 3 bases at V and 0 bases at J, with 14 bases between. The DNA of the CDR3 is TGCGCCAGCAGCCATGACACCGGGTTCTCAACTAATGAAAAACTGTTTTTT. Its protein product is CASSHDTGFSTNEKLFF.

The chain recombines TRBV19 with TRBJ2-5, with 8 bases identical to TRBD1. This CDR3 is built from 14 residues. Germline CDR1 is LNHDA and CDR2 is SQIVND (reference sequence). After removal of 8 bases from V and 3 bases from J, the junction contained 8 bases not matched to a gene. The CDR3 nucleotides are TGTGCCAGTGGGGGGAGGACAGGGAAAGAGACCCAGTACTTC. Its protein product is CASGGRTGKETQYF. Full variable domain (rest looked up from reference TRBV19 and TRBJ2-5): DGGITQSPKYLFRKEGQNVTLSCEQNLNHDAMYWYRQDPGQGLRLIYYSQIVNDFQKGDIAEGYSVSREKKESFPLTVTSAQKNPTAFYLCASGGRTGKETQYFGPGTRLLVL.